The 12 T cell receptor beta chains below come from one sample, sequenced in a study of cytomegalovirus exposure and HLA in healthy donors. The PCR had 60 Vbeta and 13 Jbeta primers. Profiling relied on immunoSEQ multiplex PCR, and the TCRdb table lists in-frame clones only, not all of them. The repertoire holds about 130,000 clones, about 82% seen once, with roughly 1.2% in the top ten. Source material: PBMCs. The receptors come from a boy between 10 and 17 years old in good health and CMV-seronegative.

V is TRBV7-9 and J is TRBJ2-6; no clear D. V was pared by 2 bases and J by 7 bases, with 9 bases between. The germline V gene has CDR1 SEHNR and CDR2 FQNEAQ (reference sequence). The CDR3 is made up of 14 amino acids. The CDR3 nucleotides are TGTGCCAGCAGCTTAATTGAAGCAGCCAACGTCCTGACTTTC. It encodes CASSLIEAANVLTF.

The V gene is TRBV27, the J gene TRBJ2-1, with D tentatively TRBD1 (5 bases). The CDR3 sequence is 12 residues long. V gave up 2 bases and J gave up 6 bases, with 5 bases separating them. CDR1 and CDR2 from the germline V gene are MNHEY and SMNVEV (reference sequence). The CDR3 reads CASSLRGNEQFF. The CDR3 DNA reads TGTGCCAGCAGTTTAAGGGGCAATGAGCAGTTCTTC.

This clone was recorded once. V usage is TRBV7-9 and J usage is TRBJ2-1, with 8 bases that match TRBD2. J gave up 0 bases and V 5 bases, and 9 bases lay outside the gene matches. This CDR3 has 17 residues. Germline V gives CDR1 SEHNR, CDR2 FQNEAQ (reference sequence). Here the CDR3 reads CASSRSRGGSSYNEQFF. Written as DNA, the CDR3 is TGTGCCAGCAGCCGCTCCCGGGGGGGGAGCTCCTACAATGAGCAGTTCTTC.

The J gene is TRBJ1-1, the V gene TRBV6-6; weak D call: TRBD1 (6 bases). Between the trimmed V and J ends, which lost 2 bases and 1 base, there was a span of 11 bases. Germline CDR1 and CDR2: MNHNY and SVGAGI (reference sequence). The CDR3 is made up of 15 amino acids. CDR3 protein: CASSYKAGANTEAFF. In DNA, the CDR3 is TGTGCCAGCAGTTACAAGGCAGGGGCGAACACTGAAGCTTTCTTT.

The CDR3 reads CSGRTSGSSDTQYF. The CDR3 DNA reads as TGCAGCGGACGGACTAGCGGGAGTTCAGATACGCAGTATTTT. The chain recombines TRBV29-1 with TRBJ2-3, with 13 bases aligning to TRBD2. The CDR3 has 14 residues. Germline lookup yields CDR1 SQVTM and CDR2 ANQGSEA. Trimming cost V 7 bases and J 4 bases; bases outside gene matches: 5.

The V gene is TRBV7-3, the J gene TRBJ2-5, with TRBD2 as a possible D gene (6 bases). The CDR3 loop spans 15 amino acids. V shed 1 base and J shed 2 bases, with 11 bases lying between them. Germline V gives CDR1 SGHTA, CDR2 FQGTGA. The DNA for the CDR3 is TGTGCCAGCAGCTTAAGCGGGACGTCGCAAGAGACCCAGTACTTC. The encoded protein is CASSLSGTSQETQYF.

The chain has TRBV2 and TRBJ2-1; tentative D call: TRBD2 (5 bases). Trimming shortened V by 3 bases and J by 0 bases, and 9 bases separated the two germline ends. The CDR3 length is 15 residues. Germline V gene sequence: CDR1 SNHLY, CDR2 FYNNEI. The CDR3 DNA follows: TGTGCCAGCAGTGATATCCGGGACTCCTACAATGAGCAGTTCTTC. Translation: CASSDIRDSYNEQFF.

This chain uses TRBV18 with TRBJ1-1; TRBD1 matches 12 bases. The V segment lost 2 bases and the J segment 0 bases; nucleotides outside the gene matches: 10. The germline CDR1 and CDR2 sequences are KGHSH and LQKENI. The CDR3 covers 19 residues. The CDR3 loop reads CASSPGTGGAGFMNTEAFF. The CDR3 bases are TGTGCCAGCTCACCAGGGACAGGGGGCGCCGGGTTCATGAACACTGAAGCTTTCTTT.

The rearrangement uses TRBV7-9 and TRBJ2-5; TRBD1 is a possible D gene (5 bases). This CDR3 is built from 14 residues. The germline gives CDR1 SEHNR, CDR2 FQNEAQ (reference sequence). Trimming cost V 1 base and J 7 bases, with 13 bases left between them. The CDR3 DNA sequence: TGTGCCAGCAGCTTAGACAGGAGTTCGGGGACCCAGTACTTC. Its translation: CASSLDRSSGTQYF. The full variable domain, its missing parts supplied by reference TRBV7-9 and TRBJ2-5, is DTGVSQNPRHKITKRGQNVTFRCDPISEHNRLYWYRQTLGQGPEFLTYFQNEAQLEKSRLLSDRFSAERPKGSFSTLEIQRTEQGDSAMYLCASSLDRSSGTQYFGPGTRLLVL.

Note on this clone: Other nucleotide sequences from this sample produce the same CDR3. This rearrangement joins TRBV13 to TRBJ2-7; 7 nucleotides match TRBD2. The V gene end was trimmed by 3 bases and the J gene end by 6 bases; junction bases not matched to a gene: 2. CDR3 length equals 12 residues. Germline V gene data show CDR1 as PRHDT and CDR2 as FYEKMQ (reference sequence). The CDR3 DNA is TGTGCCAGCAGCTTGGGCGGGAGCGAGCAGTACTTC. Protein product: CASSLGGSEQYF. Looking up the rest from reference TRBV13 and TRBJ2-7 gives the full variable domain: AAGVIQSPRHLIKEKRETATLKCYPIPRHDTVYWYQQGPGQDPQFLISFYEKMQSDKGSIPDRFSAQQFSDYHSELNMSSLELGDSALYFCASSLGGSEQYFGPGTRLTVT.

This chain links TRBV7-9 with TRBJ2-7, with D possibly TRBD1 on 6 matching bases. CDR1 SEHNR and CDR2 FQNEAQ come from the germline V gene (reference sequence). The CDR3 has 13 residues. V lost 5 bases and J lost 6, with 14 bases in between. DNA of the CDR3: TGTGCCAGCAGCCCAAATCAGGGGTCCGAGCAGTACTTC. This sequence encodes CASSPNQGSEQYF.

The CDR3 DNA is TGTGCCAGCAGCCCCGGGGGGGTGGGGGATCAGCCCCAGCATTTT. This sequence encodes CASSPGGVGDQPQHF. V gene TRBV5-6 combines with J gene TRBJ1-5; possible D gene TRBD1, 5 bases. Trimming stripped 4 bases from V and 5 bases from J, with 16 bases between. Germline assignment: CDR1 SGHDT and CDR2 YYEEEE. The CDR3 consists of 15 residues.